This T cell receptor beta chain is drawn from a study of blood T cell repertoires in COVID-19. In the authors' workflow: Amplified reference gene primers provided the basis for estimating nucleated cell counts. Assay used: immunoSEQ multiplex PCR; TCRdb lists only in-frame clones, some missing. That table supplies the V and J calls and clone size; D and trimming were determined from the DNA. Of about 160,000 clones listed, about 85% are singletons. The table lists this clone with a count of one. The specimen sequenced was peripheral blood. This receptor was taken from a man aged 40-49 years with acute or convalescent COVID-19.

The CDR3 DNA is TGTGCCAGCAGCAAACTAGCCCGAGAGGCTACGCAGTATTTT. Amino acids: CASSKLAREATQYF. The chain combines TRBV25-1 with TRBJ2-3; weak D call: TRBD2 (6 bases). CDR1 is MGHDK, CDR2 SYGVNS, per germline. Trimming removed 6 bases from V and 8 bases from J, with 18 bases in between. The CDR3 runs 14 residues.